A selection of T cell receptor beta chains follows, all from one sample in a study of T cell responses to AZD1222 COVID-19 vaccine. Generated by immunoSEQ multiplex PCR, the TCRdb table keeps only in-frame clones and is missing some. The sample lists roughly 130,000 clones, 94% seen once, with over 6.5% in the top ten. The specimen comprised peripheral blood, sampled on day 0 of AZD1222 vaccination. The source is an adult in good health. The CDR3 runs from the conserved cysteine through the conserved F or W. A D gene is named only where the DNA matches it firmly. Clone size is not always given. Where it is, it says once, few, many or a class for expanded clones.

d_call: .
clone_size: .
cdr3_length: 15
j_call: TRBJ2-1
v_call: TRBV5-1
cdr3_aa: CASSSFISSYNEQFF
cdr3_nt: TGCGCCAGCAGCTCTTTCATAAGCTCCTACAATGAGCAGTTCTTC

d_call: .
clone_size: .
cdr3_length: 15
j_call: TRBJ1-2
v_call: TRBV19
cdr3_aa: CASSRGDSRTNGYTF
cdr3_nt: TGTGCCAGTAGTAGGGGGGACTCGAGGACTAATGGCTACACCTTC

d_call: .
clone_size: .
cdr3_length: 15
j_call: TRBJ1-2
v_call: TRBV29-1
cdr3_aa: CSAHSTGTSQGGYTF
cdr3_nt: TGCAGCGCCCACTCCACCGGGACATCCCAGGGTGGCTACACCTTC

d_call: TRBD1
clone_size: .
cdr3_length: 15
j_call: TRBJ1-6
v_call: TRBV7-2
cdr3_aa: CASSSRQGQGSPLHF
cdr3_nt: TGTGCCAGCAGCTCCCGACAGGGGCAGGGTTCACCCCTCCACTTT

d_call: .
clone_size: once
cdr3_length: 15
j_call: TRBJ1-1
v_call: TRBV7-9
cdr3_aa: CASSFLRHMNTEAFF
cdr3_nt: TGTGCCAGCAGCTTTTTGAGACATATGAACACTGAAGCTTTCTTT

d_call: .
clone_size: .
cdr3_length: 13
j_call: TRBJ1-1
v_call: TRBV28
cdr3_aa: CASSGVSWTEAFF
cdr3_nt: TGTGCCAGCAGTGGGGTATCGTGGACTGAAGCTTTCTTT

d_call: TRBD1
clone_size: .
cdr3_length: 14
j_call: TRBJ1-2
v_call: TRBV18
cdr3_aa: CASSPPTGGLGYTF
cdr3_nt: TGTGCCAGCTCACCACCGACAGGGGGCCTTGGCTACACCTTC

d_call: .
clone_size: .
cdr3_length: 14
j_call: TRBJ2-1
v_call: TRBV24-1
cdr3_aa: CATSDLSGLNEQFF
cdr3_nt: TGTGCCACCAGTGATCTTTCAGGGCTGAATGAGCAGTTCTTC

d_call: .
clone_size: .
cdr3_length: 14
j_call: TRBJ2-1
v_call: TRBV27
cdr3_aa: CASIMSPFYNEQFF
cdr3_nt: TGTGCCAGCATCATGTCCCCCTTTTACAATGAGCAGTTCTTC

d_call: .
clone_size: .
cdr3_length: 16
j_call: TRBJ2-7
v_call: TRBV18
cdr3_aa: CASSPPTGPSSYEQYF
cdr3_nt: TGTGCCAGCTCACCACCGACGGGACCGAGCTCCTACGAGCAGTACTTC

d_call: .
clone_size: .
cdr3_length: 13
j_call: TRBJ2-7
v_call: TRBV6-1
cdr3_aa: CASSDRARYEQYF
cdr3_nt: TGTGCCAGCAGTGATCGGGCCCGGTACGAGCAGTACTTC

d_call: TRBD1
clone_size: .
cdr3_length: 13
j_call: TRBJ1-2
v_call: TRBV19
cdr3_aa: CASRDRGYYGYTF
cdr3_nt: TGTGCCAGCAGAGACAGGGGGTATTACGGCTACACCTTC